Following are 22 T cell receptor beta chains from one sample sequenced in a study of cytomegalovirus exposure and HLA in healthy donors. Some clones are missing from TCRdb's copy, which holds only in-frame ones; the method was immunoSEQ multiplex PCR. Among tens of thousands of clones, 80% to 95% were seen once, and the ten largest hold approximately 5.4%. Material for sequencing was PBMCs. All receptors derive from a man aged 18 to 29 in good health and CMV-seronegative.

V is TRBV29-1 and J is TRBJ1-1; TRBD1 matches 11 bases. The V segment lost 4 bases and the J segment 4 bases; nucleotides outside the gene matches: 8. Germline V lookup: CDR1 SQVTM, CDR2 ANQGSEA. This CDR3 comprises 15 residues. Written as DNA, the CDR3 is TGCAGCGTTGCGTCCGGGACAGGGGGTTTCACTGAAGCTTTCTTT. It specifies CSVASGTGGFTEAFF.

CDR3 bases: TGTGCCACCCAACGGGGGACTGAAGCTTTCTTT. Translating gives CATQRGTEAFF. V usage is TRBV6-9 and J usage is TRBJ1-1, with a weak D call TRBD1 (5 bases). The CDR3 is 11 residues long. V dropped 10 bases and J dropped 5 bases, with 11 bases sitting between them. The germline gives CDR1 MNHGY, CDR2 SVAAGI.

This sequence joins TRBV5-1 and TRBJ2-1; 12 bases align to TRBD2. Germline CDR1 SGHRS, CDR2 YFSETQ. V trimming: 5 bases; J trimming: 4 bases; junction bases outside the gene matches: 7. The CDR3 contains 16 residues. This CDR3 reads CASRAGTSGYYNEQFF. Written as DNA, the CDR3 is TGCGCCAGCAGGGCCGGGACTAGCGGGTATTACAATGAGCAGTTCTTC.

V and J are TRBV20-1 and TRBJ1-2; D not resolved. The CDR3 is made up of 11 amino acids. V was pared by 3 bases and J by 8 bases, with 10 bases between. Germline-derived CDR1 and CDR2 are DFQATT and SNEGSKA (reference sequence). The CDR3 is CSASRSGGYTF. Here the CDR3 DNA reads TGCAGTGCTAGCCGGAGTGGGGGCTACACCTTC.

CDR3 in amino acids: CASSELGAGAYNEQFF. The CDR3 DNA reads as TGTGCCAGCAGTGAATTGGGAGCGGGGGCCTACAATGAGCAGTTCTTC. The V gene is TRBV2, the J gene TRBJ2-1; 8 bases line up with TRBD2. The CDR3 runs to 16 residues. Losses at the gene ends were 2 bases for V and 2 bases for J; bases not matched to a gene: 5. In germline, CDR1 is SNHLY, CDR2 FYNNEI.

The rearrangement uses TRBV27 and TRBJ1-2, with unresolved D. This CDR3 comprises 14 residues. Germline V gene sequence: CDR1 MNHEY, CDR2 SMNVEV (reference sequence). V gave up 5 bases and J gave up 7 bases, with 17 bases separating them. CDR3 nucleotides: TGTGCCAGCAGTACGAGAGGGTTGGTTGGTGGCTACACCTTC. Its protein product is CASSTRGLVGGYTF.

This chain links TRBV11-2 with TRBJ1-1; 9 bases match TRBD1. This CDR3 spans 14 amino acids. Germline V lookup: CDR1 SGHAT, CDR2 FQNNGV. Trimming cost V 5 bases and J 8 bases; bases outside gene matches: 9. In DNA, the CDR3 is TGTGCCAGCAGCCCAAATACAGGGACAGGGGAAGCTTTCTTT. This gives the protein CASSPNTGTGEAFF.

The chain links TRBV4-2 to TRBJ2-3, with D perhaps TRBD2 (6 bases). Trimming removed 0 bases from V and 7 bases from J, with 17 bases in between. The CDR3 sequence is 16 residues long. Germline CDR1 reads LGHNA; CDR2 reads YNFKEQ. The CDR3: CASSQDGRKGGHTQYF. CDR3 coding DNA: TGTGCCAGCAGCCAAGATGGGAGGAAGGGCGGTCATACGCAGTATTTT.

This sequence joins TRBV28 and TRBJ1-2; D call uncertain. CDR1 MDHEN and CDR2 SYDVKM come from the germline V gene. The CDR3 is made up of 16 amino acids. V was pared by 2 bases and J by 5 bases, with 18 bases between. Written as DNA, the CDR3 is TGTGCCAGCAGTTTAATCTCCTTGGACGGGAGGTATGGCTACACCTTC. As protein: CASSLISLDGRYGYTF.

This chain links TRBV11-1 with TRBJ2-1; 11 bases agree with TRBD2. V was clipped by 5 bases and J by 7 bases; unmatched bases: 7. Per germline, CDR1 SGHAT and CDR2 FQDESV (reference sequence). This CDR3 contains 15 residues. The CDR3 reads CASSRRGTSGNEQFF. In DNA, the CDR3 is TGTGCCAGCAGCCGTCGCGGGACTAGCGGAAATGAGCAGTTCTTC.

This clone was counted once. The genes are TRBV5-1 and TRBJ2-7; TRBD2 matches at 9 bases. V gave up 0 bases and J gave up 3 bases; unmatched junction bases: 4. The CDR3 has 15 residues. CDR1 is SGHRS, CDR2 YFSETQ, per germline. The CDR3 loop reads CASSLAPSGNYEQYF. CDR3 coding DNA: TGCGCCAGCAGCTTGGCGCCTAGCGGGAACTACGAGCAGTACTTC.

The chain's CDR3 is CASSFDPQSYGYTF. As DNA, the CDR3 is TGTGCCAGCAGCTTCGATCCCCAGTCCTATGGCTACACCTTC. The chain links TRBV5-8 to TRBJ1-2; D remains ambiguous. V shed 2 bases and J shed 4 bases, with 12 bases lying between them. The CDR3 runs 14 residues. CDR1 and CDR2 from the germline V gene are SGHTS and YDEGEE. Based on the CDR3 plus reference TRBV5-8 and TRBJ1-2, the full variable domain is EAGVTQSPTHLIKTRGQQATLRCSPISGHTSVYWYQQALGLGLQFLLWYDEGEERNRGNFPPRFSGRQFPNYSSELNVNALELEDSALYLCASSFDPQSYGYTFGSGTRLTVV.

This clone was counted once. The rearrangement joins TRBV5-1 to TRBJ2-1; 9 bases match TRBD2. The CDR3 loop spans 15 amino acids. The V and J ends lost 3 bases and 8 bases, in that order; junction bases with no gene match: 9. Germline CDR1 reads SGHRS; CDR2 reads YFSETQ. The CDR3 nucleotides are TGCGCCAGCAGCTCTGGCGGGAGGGCCCTCGATGAGCAGTTCTTC. Translated: CASSSGGRALDEQFF.

V usage is TRBV25-1 and J usage is TRBJ1-1; D call uncertain. The CDR3 is 14 residues long. Looked up from germline, CDR1 is MGHDK and CDR2 is SYGVNS. The V end was cut by 7 bases, the J end by 5 bases, with 17 bases between. CDR3 sequence: CASTGVGESTEAFF. The CDR3 DNA follows: TGTGCCAGCACTGGGGTGGGAGAAAGTACTGAAGCTTTCTTT.

This chain joins TRBV25-1 and TRBJ1-3; D perhaps matches TRBD1 (5 bases). The CDR3 extends over 15 amino acids. Germline-derived CDR1 and CDR2 are MGHDK and SYGVNS. V lost 2 bases to trimming and J lost 3 bases, with 11 bases between them. This CDR3 is CASSEGASGGNTIYF. The DNA of the CDR3 is TGTGCCAGCAGTGAAGGGGCGTCAGGTGGAAACACCATATATTTT.

This clone was picked up one time. The gene calls are TRBV7-9 and TRBJ1-5, with D possibly being TRBD1 (6 bases). V was pared by 1 base and J by 6 bases, with 22 bases between. The CDR3 covers 18 residues. Germline-derived CDR1 and CDR2 are SEHNR and FQNEAQ (reference sequence). CDR3 in amino acids: CASSLDQTGSGVGQPQHF. CDR3 DNA: TGTGCCAGCAGCTTAGACCAGACAGGCTCAGGTGTCGGTCAGCCCCAGCATTTT. Full variable domain (remainder filled in from reference TRBV7-9 and TRBJ1-5): DTGVSQNPRHKITKRGQNVTFRCDPISEHNRLYWYRQTLGQGPEFLTYFQNEAQLEKSRLLSDRFSAERPKGSFSTLEIQRTEQGDSAMYLCASSLDQTGSGVGQPQHFGDGTRLSIL.

The rearrangement joins TRBV2 to TRBJ1-5; D may be TRBD1 (6 bases). Germline V gives CDR1 SNHLY, CDR2 FYNNEI. With 5 bases removed from V and 3 bases from J, the gap between germline ends came to 11 bases. This CDR3 contains 14 residues. CDR3 DNA sequence: TGTGCCAGCAGTCAGGACAGCAACAATCAGCCCCAGCATTTT. Translation: CASSQDSNNQPQHF.

The chain uses TRBV5-5 and TRBJ2-7; weak D call: TRBD2 (7 bases). The ends were cut back, 3 bases at V and 5 bases at J, with 21 bases in the middle. The CDR3 loop spans 16 amino acids. Germline CDR1 reads SGHKS; CDR2 reads YYEKEE (reference sequence). CDR3 region: CASSSWWSGGADEQYF. In DNA, the CDR3 is TGTGCCAGCAGCTCTTGGTGGTCGGGGGGCGCGGACGAGCAGTACTTC. The full variable domain, with the rest looked up from reference TRBV5-5 and TRBJ2-7, is DAGVTQSPTHLIKTRGQQVTLRCSPISGHKSVSWYQQVLGQGPQFIFQYYEKEERGRGNFPDRFSARQFPNYSSELNVNALLLGDSALYLCASSSWWSGGADEQYFGPGTRLTVT.

This chain joins TRBV18 and TRBJ1-6; D is unclear. CDR3 length equals 13 residues. Germline loops: CDR1 KGHSH, CDR2 LQKENI. Trimming shortened V by 3 bases and J by 10 bases, and 10 bases separated the two germline ends. In DNA form, the CDR3 reads TGTGCCAGCTCACCTTCCTTAGAATCACCCCTCCACTTT. Its translation is CASSPSLESPLHF.

The chain couples TRBV6-5 to TRBJ1-4, with D unclear. The germline V gene has CDR1 MNHEY and CDR2 SVGAGI. Trimming left V 6 bases short and J 10 bases short, with 15 bases between. The CDR3 contains 13 residues. The CDR3 nucleotides are TGTGCCAGCAGGGAGGTGGGTAGCGGAAAACTGTTTTTT. It specifies CASREVGSGKLFF.

This chain connects TRBV29-1 to TRBJ1-4; D is undetermined. Germline V gives CDR1 SQVTM, CDR2 ANQGSEA. The CDR3 runs 11 residues. V lost 6 bases, J lost 4 bases, and 6 bases lay in between. The CDR3: CSVIINEKLFF. As DNA, the CDR3 is TGCAGCGTAATAATTAATGAAAAACTGTTTTTT.

V usage is TRBV18 and J usage is TRBJ2-7; 9 bases align to TRBD2. The CDR3 runs to 15 residues. Germline V gene data show CDR1 as KGHSH and CDR2 as LQKENI. The V gene end was trimmed by 1 base and the J gene end by 4 bases; junction bases not matched to a gene: 5. In DNA form, the CDR3 reads TGTGCCAGCTCACCACGGCGGGAGGGCCTATACGAGCAGTACTTC. Translating gives CASSPRREGLYEQYF.